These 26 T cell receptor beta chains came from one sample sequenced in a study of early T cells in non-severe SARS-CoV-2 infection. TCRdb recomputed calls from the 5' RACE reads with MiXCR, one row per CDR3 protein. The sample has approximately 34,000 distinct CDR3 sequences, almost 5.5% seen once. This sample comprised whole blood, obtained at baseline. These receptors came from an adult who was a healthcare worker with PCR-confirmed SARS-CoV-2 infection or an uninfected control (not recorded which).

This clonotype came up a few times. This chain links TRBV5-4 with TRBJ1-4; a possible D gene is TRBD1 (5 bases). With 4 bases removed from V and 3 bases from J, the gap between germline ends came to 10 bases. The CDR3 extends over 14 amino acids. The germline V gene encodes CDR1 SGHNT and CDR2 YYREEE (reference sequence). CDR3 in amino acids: CASSRDGSNEKLFF. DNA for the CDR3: TGTGCCAGCAGCCGGGACGGGTCTAATGAAAAACTGTTTTTT.

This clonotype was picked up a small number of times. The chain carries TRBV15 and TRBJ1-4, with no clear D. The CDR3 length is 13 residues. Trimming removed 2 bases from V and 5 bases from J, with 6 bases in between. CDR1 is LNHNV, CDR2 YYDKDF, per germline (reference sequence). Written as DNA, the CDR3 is TGTGCCACCAGCAGAAGAGGGAATGAAAAACTGTTTTTT. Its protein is CATSRRGNEKLFF.

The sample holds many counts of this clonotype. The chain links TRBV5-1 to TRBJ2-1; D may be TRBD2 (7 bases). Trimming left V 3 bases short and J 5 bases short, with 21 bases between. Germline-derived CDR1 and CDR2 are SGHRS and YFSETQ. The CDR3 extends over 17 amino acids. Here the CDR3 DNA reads TGCGCCAGCAGCTGGGTATTGGCGGGGGACAAAGACAATGAGCAGTTCTTC. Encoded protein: CASSWVLAGDKDNEQFF. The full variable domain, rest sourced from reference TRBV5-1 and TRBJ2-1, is KAGVTQTPRYLIKTRGQQVTLSCSPISGHRSVSWYQQTPGQGLQFLFEYFSETQRNKGNFPGRFSGRQFSNSRSEMNVSTLELGDSALYLCASSWVLAGDKDNEQFFGPGTRLTVL.

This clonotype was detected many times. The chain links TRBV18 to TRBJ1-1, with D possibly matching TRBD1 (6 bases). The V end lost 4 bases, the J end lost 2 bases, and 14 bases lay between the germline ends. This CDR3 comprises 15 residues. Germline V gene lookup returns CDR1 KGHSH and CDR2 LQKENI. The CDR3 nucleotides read TGTGCCAGCTCACGAGACAGGCAGAGTAACACTGAAGCTTTCTTT. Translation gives CASSRDRQSNTEAFF.

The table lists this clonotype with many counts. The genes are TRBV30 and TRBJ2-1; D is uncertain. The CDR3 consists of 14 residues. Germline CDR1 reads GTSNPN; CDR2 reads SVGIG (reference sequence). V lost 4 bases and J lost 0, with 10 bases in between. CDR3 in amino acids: CAWNLVSSYNEQFF. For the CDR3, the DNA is TGTGCCTGGAATTTAGTAAGCTCCTACAATGAGCAGTTCTTC.

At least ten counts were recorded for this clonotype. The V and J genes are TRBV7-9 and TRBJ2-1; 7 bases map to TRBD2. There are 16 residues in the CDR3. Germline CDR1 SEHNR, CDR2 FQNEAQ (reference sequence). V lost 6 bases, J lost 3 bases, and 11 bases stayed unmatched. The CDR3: CASRPARGVSYNEQFF. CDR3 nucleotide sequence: TGTGCCAGCAGACCGGCTCGGGGGGTGAGCTACAATGAGCAGTTCTTC. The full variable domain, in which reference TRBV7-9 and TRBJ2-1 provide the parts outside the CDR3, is DTGVSQNPRHKITKRGQNVTFRCDPISEHNRLYWYRQTLGQGPEFLTYFQNEAQLEKSRLLSDRFSAERPKGSFSTLEIQRTEQGDSAMYLCASRPARGVSYNEQFFGPGTRLTVL.

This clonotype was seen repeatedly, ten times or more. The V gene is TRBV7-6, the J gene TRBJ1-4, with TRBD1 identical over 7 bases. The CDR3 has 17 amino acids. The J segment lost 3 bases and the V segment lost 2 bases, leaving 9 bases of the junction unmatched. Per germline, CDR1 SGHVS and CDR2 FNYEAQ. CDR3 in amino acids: CASSLTQRGLANEKLFF. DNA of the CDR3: TGTGCCAGCAGCTTAACTCAGAGGGGGCTGGCTAATGAAAAACTGTTTTTT.

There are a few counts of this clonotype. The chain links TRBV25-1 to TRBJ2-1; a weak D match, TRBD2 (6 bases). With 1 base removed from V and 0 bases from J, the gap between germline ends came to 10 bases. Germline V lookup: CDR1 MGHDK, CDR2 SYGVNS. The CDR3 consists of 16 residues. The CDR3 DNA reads TGTGCCAGCAGTGAATTCGGGGGAACCTCCTACAATGAGCAGTTCTTC. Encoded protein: CASSEFGGTSYNEQFF.

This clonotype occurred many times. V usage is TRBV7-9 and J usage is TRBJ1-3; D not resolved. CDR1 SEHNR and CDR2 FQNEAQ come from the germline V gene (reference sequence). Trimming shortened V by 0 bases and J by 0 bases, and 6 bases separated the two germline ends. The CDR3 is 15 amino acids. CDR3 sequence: CASSLAFGSGNTIYF. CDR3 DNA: TGTGCCAGCAGCTTAGCGTTCGGCTCTGGAAACACCATATATTTT.

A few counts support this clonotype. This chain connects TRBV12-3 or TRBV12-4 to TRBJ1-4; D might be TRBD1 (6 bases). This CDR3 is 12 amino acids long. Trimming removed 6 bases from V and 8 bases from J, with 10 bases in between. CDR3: CASSTDREKLFF. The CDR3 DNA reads TGTGCCAGCAGCACCGACAGGGAAAAACTGTTTTTT.

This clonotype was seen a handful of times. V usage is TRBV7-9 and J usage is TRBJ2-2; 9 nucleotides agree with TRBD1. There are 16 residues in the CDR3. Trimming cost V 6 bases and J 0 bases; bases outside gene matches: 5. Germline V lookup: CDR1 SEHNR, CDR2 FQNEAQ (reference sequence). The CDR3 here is CASRPGQGANTGELFF. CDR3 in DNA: TGTGCCAGCAGACCGGGACAGGGAGCGAACACCGGGGAGCTGTTTTTT.

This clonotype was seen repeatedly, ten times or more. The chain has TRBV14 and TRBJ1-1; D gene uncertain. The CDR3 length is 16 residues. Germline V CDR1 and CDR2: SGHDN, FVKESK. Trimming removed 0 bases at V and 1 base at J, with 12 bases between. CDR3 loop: CASSQDGFRRNTEAFF. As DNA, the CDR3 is TGTGCCAGCAGCCAAGATGGGTTCCGGCGGAACACTGAAGCTTTCTTT.

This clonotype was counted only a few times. CDR3 DNA: TGTGCCAGTAGTCGGGGGATTAGCACTGAAGCTTTCTTT. Its protein product is CASSRGISTEAFF. This sequence joins TRBV19 and TRBJ1-1, with D possibly being TRBD1 (5 bases). The CDR3 runs to 13 residues. Between the trimmed V and J ends, which lost 5 bases and 4 bases, there was a span of 11 bases. Germline V CDR1 and CDR2: LNHDA, SQIVND (reference sequence).

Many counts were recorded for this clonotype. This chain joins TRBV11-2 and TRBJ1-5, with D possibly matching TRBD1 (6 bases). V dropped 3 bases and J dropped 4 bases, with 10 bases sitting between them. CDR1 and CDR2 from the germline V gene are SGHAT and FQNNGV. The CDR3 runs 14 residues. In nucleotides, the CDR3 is TGTGCCAGCAGCTTCGCGGGGGCGAATCAGCCCCAGCATTTT. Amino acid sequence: CASSFAGANQPQHF.

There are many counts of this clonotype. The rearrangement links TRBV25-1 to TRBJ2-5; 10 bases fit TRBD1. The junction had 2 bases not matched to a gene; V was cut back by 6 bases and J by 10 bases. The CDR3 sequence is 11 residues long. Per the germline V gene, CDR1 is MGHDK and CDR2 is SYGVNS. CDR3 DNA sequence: TGTGCCAGCAGCGGGGACAGGGGCCAGTACTTC. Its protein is CASSGDRGQYF.

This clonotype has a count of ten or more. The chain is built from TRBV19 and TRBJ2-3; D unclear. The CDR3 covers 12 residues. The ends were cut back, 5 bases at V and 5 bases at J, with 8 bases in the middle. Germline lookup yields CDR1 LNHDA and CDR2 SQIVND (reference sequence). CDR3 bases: TGTGCCAGTAGTGCCCGAGGAGATACGCAGTATTTT. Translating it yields CASSARGDTQYF. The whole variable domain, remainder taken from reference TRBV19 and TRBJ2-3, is DGGITQSPKYLFRKEGQNVTLSCEQNLNHDAMYWYRQDPGQGLRLIYYSQIVNDFQKGDIAEGYSVSREKKESFPLTVTSAQKNPTAFYLCASSARGDTQYFGPGTRLTVL.

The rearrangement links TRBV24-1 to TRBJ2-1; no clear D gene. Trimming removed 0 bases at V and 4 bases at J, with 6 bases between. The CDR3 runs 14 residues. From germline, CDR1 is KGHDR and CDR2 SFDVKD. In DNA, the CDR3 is TGTGCCACCAGTGATTTGGGACGGTACAATGAGCAGTTCTTC. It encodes CATSDLGRYNEQFF.

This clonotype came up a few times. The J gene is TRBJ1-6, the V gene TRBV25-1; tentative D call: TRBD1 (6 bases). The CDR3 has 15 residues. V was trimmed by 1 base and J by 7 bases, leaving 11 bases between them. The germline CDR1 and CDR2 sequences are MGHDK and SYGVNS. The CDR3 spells CASSESQGQNSPLHF. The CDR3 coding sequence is TGTGCCAGCAGTGAATCACAGGGTCAAAATTCACCCCTCCACTTT. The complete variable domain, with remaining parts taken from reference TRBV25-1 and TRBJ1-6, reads EADIYQTPRYLVIGTGKKITLECSQTMGHDKMYWYQQDPGMELHLIHYSYGVNSTEKGDLSSESTVSRIRTEHFPLTLESARPSHTSQYLCASSESQGQNSPLHFGNGTRLTVT.

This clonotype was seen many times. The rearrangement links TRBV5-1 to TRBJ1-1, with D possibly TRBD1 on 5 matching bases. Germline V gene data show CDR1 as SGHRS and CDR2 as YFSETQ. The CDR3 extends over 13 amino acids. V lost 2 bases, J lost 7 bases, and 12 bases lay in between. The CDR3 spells CASSFRTGSEAFF. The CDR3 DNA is TGCGCCAGCAGCTTTAGAACAGGCAGTGAAGCTTTCTTT.

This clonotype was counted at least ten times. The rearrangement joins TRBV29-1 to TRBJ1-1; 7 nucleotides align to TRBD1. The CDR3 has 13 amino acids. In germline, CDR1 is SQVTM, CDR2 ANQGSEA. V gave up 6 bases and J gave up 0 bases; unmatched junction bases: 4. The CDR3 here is CSVKGQLNTEAFF. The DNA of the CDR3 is TGCAGCGTGAAGGGACAGTTGAACACTGAAGCTTTCTTT.

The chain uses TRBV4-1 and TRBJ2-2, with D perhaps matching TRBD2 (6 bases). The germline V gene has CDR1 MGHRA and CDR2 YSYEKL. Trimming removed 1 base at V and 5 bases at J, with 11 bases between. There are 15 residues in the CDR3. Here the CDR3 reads CASSQVPGETGELFF. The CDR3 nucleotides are TGCGCCAGCAGCCAAGTTCCGGGGGAAACCGGGGAGCTGTTTTTT.

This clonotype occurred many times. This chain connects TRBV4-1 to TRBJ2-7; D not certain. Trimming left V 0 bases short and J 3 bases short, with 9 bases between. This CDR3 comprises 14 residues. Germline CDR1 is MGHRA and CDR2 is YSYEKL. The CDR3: CASSQDHYNYEQYF. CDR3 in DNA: TGCGCCAGCAGCCAAGATCACTACAACTACGAGCAGTACTTC.

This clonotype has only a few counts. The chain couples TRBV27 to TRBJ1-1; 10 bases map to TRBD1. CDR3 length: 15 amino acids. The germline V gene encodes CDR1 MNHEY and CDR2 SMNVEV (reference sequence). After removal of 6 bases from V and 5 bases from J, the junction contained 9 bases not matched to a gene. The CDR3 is CASSRQGASWTEAFF. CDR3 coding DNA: TGTGCCAGCAGCCGACAGGGGGCAAGCTGGACTGAAGCTTTCTTT.

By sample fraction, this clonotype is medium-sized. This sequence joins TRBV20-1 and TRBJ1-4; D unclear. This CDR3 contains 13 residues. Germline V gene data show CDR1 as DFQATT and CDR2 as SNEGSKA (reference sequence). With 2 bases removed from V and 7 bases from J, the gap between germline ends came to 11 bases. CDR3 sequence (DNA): TGCAGTGCTAGACTTTCGACGCCTGAAAAACTGTTTTTT. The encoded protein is CSARLSTPEKLFF.

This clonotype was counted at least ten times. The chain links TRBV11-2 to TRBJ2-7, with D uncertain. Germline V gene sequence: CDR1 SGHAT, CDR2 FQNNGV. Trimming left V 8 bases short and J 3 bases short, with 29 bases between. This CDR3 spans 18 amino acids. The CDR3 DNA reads TGTGCCAGCTTTCCGGACCTGGCTGGTCCCCACATGGACTACGAGCAGTACGTC. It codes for CASFPDLAGPHMDYEQYV.

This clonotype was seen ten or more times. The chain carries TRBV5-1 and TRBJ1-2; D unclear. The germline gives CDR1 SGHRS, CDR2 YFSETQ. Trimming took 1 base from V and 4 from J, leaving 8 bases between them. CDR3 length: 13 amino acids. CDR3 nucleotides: TGCGCCAGCAGCTTGAGCGGCGGCTATGGCTACACCTTC. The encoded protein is CASSLSGGYGYTF.